This passage covers 2 T cell receptor beta chains from one sample sequenced in a study of blood T cell repertoires in COVID-19. Using immunoSEQ multiplex PCR, the repertoire was profiled, and TCRdb retains in-frame clones only, with some absent. The table records some 450,000 clones, over 85% of them present only once. Sequenced input: peripheral blood. Source of these receptors: a man younger than 35 with COVID-19, enrolled during active disease.

The rearrangement joins TRBV27 to TRBJ2-3; 9 nucleotides line up with TRBD1. CDR1 and CDR2 from the germline V gene are MNHEY and SMNVEV (reference sequence). With V trimmed by 5 bases and J by 10 bases, 10 bases remained unmatched. The CDR3 loop spans 14 amino acids. The CDR3 DNA reads TGTGCCAGCAGTATATTTACGACAGGGGGGCCGCAGTATTTT. Residues: CASSIFTTGGPQYF.

This chain links TRBV30 with TRBJ1-6; a possible D gene is TRBD1 (6 bases). Trimming pared 2 bases from V and 10 bases from J, leaving 18 bases between. The CDR3 loop spans 15 amino acids. The germline gives CDR1 GTSNPN, CDR2 SVGIG (reference sequence). The CDR3 region is CAWSTEQGLWSPLHF. DNA of the CDR3: TGTGCCTGGAGTACCGAACAGGGCTTGTGGTCACCCCTCCACTTT.